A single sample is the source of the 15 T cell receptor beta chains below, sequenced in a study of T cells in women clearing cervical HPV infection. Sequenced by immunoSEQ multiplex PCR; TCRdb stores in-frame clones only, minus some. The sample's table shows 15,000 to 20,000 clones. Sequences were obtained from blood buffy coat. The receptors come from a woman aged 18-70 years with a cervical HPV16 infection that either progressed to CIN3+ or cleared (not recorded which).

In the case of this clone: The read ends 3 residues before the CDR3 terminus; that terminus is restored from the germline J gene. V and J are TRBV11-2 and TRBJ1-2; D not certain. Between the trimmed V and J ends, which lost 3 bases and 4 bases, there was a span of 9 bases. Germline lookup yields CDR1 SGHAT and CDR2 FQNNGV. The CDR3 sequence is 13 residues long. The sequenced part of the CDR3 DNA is TGTGCCAGCAGCTTCGGGGAGGGCTATGGC. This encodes CASSFGEGYG. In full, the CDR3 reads CASSFGEGYGYTF.

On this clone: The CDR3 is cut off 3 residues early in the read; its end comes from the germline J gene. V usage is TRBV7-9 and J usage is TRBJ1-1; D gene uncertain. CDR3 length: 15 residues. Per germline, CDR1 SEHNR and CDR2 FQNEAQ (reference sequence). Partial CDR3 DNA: TGTGCCAGCAGCCTGGTGGCGGGAGGGTCCAATGAG. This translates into CASSLVAGGSNE. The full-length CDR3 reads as CASSLVAGGSNEAFF.

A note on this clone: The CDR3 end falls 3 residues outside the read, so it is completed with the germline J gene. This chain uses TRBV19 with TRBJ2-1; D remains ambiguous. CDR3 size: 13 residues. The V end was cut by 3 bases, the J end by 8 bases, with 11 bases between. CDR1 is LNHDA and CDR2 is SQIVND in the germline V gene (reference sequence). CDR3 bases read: TGTGCCAGTAGTATGGCAGGTTCGGATGAG. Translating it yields CASSMAGSDE. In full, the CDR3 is CASSMAGSDEQFF.

The CDR3 sequence: CASSSPLARRDTQYF. CDR3 DNA, as far as it was read: TGTGCCAGCAGTTCCCCCCTAGCGAGGCGAGATACG. The chain has TRBV6-2 or TRBV6-3 and TRBJ2-3, with D perhaps matching TRBD2 (6 bases). The read falls 3 residues short of the CDR3 end, and the missing part is taken from the germline J gene. CDR3 length equals 15 residues. Trimming left V 4 bases short and J 5 bases short, with 16 bases between. The germline gives CDR1 MNHEY, CDR2 SVGEGT.

Incomplete CDR3 DNA: TGCAGTGCTAGAGACTACAGGGTAAAATTGAACACTGAA. As protein: CSARDYRVKLNTE. The complete CDR3 reads CSARDYRVKLNTEAFF. The chain recombines TRBV20-1 with TRBJ1-1, with a possible D match to TRBD1 (6 bases). The CDR3 extends 3 residues past the end of the read, so its final part is completed from the germline J gene. V lost 0 bases to trimming and J lost 0 bases, with 14 bases between them. The CDR3 runs 16 residues. Per the germline V gene, CDR1 is DFQATT and CDR2 is SNEGSKA (reference sequence).

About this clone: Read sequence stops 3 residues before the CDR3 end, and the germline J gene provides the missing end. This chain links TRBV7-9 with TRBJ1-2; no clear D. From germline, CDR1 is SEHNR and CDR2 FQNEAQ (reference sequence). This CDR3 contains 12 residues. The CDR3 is CASSLDAGLYTF. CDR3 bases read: TGTGCCAGCAGCTTAGATGCAGGTCTC.

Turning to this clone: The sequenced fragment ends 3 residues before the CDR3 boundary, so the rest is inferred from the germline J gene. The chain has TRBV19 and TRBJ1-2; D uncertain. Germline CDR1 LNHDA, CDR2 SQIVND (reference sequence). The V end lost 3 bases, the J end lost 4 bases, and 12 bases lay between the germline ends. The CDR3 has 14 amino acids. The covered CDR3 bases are TGTGCCAGTAGTATGGCGACACGGAGCTATGGC. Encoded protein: CASSMATRSYG. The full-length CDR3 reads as CASSMATRSYGYTF.

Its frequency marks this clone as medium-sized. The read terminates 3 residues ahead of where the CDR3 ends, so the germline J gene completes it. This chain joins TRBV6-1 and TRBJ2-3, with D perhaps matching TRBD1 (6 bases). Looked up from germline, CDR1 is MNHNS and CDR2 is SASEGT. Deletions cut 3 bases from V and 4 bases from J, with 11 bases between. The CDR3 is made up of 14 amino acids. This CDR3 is CASSDYGGADTQYF. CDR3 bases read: TGTGCCAGCAGTGACTATGGGGGCGCAGATACG.

The CDR3 protein is CASRGQGYSGELFF. The sequenced part of the CDR3 DNA is TGTGCCAGTAGGGGGCAGGGCTATTCCGGGGAG. V usage is TRBV19 and J usage is TRBJ2-2; possible D gene TRBD1, 5 bases. The read comes to an end 3 residues before the CDR3 does, leaving the germline J gene to fill in the end. Germline lookup yields CDR1 LNHDA and CDR2 SQIVND (reference sequence). V lost 6 bases to trimming and J lost 6 bases, with 14 bases between them. The CDR3 is 14 amino acids.

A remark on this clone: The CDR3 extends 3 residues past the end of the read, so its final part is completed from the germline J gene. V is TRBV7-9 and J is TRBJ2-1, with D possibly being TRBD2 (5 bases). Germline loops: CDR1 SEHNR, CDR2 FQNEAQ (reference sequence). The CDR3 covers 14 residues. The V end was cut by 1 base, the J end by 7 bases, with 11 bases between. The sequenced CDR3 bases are TGTGCCAGCAGCTTAGATTCGGGCGGGAATGAG. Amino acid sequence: CASSLDSGGNE. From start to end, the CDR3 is CASSLDSGGNEQFF.

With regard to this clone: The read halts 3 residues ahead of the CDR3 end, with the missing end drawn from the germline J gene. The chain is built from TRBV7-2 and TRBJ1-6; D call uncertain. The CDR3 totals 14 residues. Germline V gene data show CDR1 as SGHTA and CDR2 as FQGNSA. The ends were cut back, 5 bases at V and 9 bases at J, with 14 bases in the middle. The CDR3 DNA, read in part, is TGTGCCAGCAGCCTCGACCGCGTAGCTTCACCC. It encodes CASSLDRVASP. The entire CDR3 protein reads CASSLDRVASPLHF.

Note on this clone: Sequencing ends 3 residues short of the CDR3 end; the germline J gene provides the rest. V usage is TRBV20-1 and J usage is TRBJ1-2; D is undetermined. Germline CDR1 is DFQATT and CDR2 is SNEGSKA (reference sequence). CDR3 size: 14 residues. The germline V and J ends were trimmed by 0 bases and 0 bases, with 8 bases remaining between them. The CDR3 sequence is CSAREGSSNYGYTF. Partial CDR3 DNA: TGCAGTGCTAGAGAGGGCAGTTCTAACTATGGC.

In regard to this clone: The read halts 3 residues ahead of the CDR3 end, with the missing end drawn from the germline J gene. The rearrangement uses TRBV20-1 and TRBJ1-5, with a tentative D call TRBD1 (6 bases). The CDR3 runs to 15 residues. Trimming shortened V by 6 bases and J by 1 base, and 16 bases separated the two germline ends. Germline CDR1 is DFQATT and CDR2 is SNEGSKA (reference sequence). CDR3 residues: CSAKWGLGSNQPQHF. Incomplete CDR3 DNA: TGCAGTGCCAAGTGGGGGCTAGGAAGCAATCAGCCC.

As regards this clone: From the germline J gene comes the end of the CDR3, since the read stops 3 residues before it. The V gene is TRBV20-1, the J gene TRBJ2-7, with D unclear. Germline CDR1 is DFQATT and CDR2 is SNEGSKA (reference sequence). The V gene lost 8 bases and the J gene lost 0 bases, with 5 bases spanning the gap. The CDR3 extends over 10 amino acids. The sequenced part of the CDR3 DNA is TGCAGTACGGGCTCCTACGAG. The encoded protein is CSTGSYE. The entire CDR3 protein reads CSTGSYEQYF.

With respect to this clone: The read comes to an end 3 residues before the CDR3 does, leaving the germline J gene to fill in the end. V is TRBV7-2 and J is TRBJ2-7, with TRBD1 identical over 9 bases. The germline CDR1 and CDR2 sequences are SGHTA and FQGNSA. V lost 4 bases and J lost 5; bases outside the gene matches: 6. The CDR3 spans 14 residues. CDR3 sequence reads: CASSSGQGPNEQYF. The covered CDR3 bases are TGTGCCAGCAGCTCGGGACAGGGTCCTAACGAG.